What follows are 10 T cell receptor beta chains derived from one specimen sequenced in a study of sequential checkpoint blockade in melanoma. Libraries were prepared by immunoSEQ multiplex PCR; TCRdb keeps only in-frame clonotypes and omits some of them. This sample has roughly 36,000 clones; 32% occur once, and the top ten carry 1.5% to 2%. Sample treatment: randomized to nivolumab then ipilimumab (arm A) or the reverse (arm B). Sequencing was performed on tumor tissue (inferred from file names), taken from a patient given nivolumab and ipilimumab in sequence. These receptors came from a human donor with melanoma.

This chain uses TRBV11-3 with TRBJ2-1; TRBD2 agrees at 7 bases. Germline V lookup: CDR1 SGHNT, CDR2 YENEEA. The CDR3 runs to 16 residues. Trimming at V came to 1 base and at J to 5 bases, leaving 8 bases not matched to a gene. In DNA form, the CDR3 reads TGTGCCAGCAGCTTAGGATCGGGGGGAACGGACAATGAGCAGTTCTTC. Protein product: CASSLGSGGTDNEQFF.

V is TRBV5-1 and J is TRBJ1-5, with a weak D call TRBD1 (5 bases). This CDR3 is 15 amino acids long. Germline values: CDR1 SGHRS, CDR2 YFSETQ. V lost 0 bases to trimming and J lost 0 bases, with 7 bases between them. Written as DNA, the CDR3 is TGCGCCAGCAGCTTGGGTGGGGCTAGCAATCAGCCCCAGCATTTT. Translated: CASSLGGASNQPQHF.

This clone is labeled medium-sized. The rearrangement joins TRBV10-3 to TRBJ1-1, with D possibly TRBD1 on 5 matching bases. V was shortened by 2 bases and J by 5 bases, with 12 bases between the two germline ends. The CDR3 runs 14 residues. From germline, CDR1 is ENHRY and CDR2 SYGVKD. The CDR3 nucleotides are TGTGCCATCAGTGAGGGTGAGGGGATGACTGAAGCTTTCTTT. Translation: CAISEGEGMTEAFF.

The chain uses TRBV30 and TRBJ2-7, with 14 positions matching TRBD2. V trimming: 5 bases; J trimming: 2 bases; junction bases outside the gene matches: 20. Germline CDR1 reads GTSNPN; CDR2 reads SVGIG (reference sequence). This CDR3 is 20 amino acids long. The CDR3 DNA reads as TGTGCCTGGGCCGGCGACACTTCCGGGACTAGCGGGAGTCTTGCCTACGAGCAGTACTTC. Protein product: CAWAGDTSGTSGSLAYEQYF.

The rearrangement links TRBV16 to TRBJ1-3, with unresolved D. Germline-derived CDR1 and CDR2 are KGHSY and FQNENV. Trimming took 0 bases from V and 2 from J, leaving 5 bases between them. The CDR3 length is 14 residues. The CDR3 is CASSQSEPGNTIYF. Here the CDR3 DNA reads TGTGCCAGCAGCCAATCTGAACCTGGAAACACCATATATTTT.

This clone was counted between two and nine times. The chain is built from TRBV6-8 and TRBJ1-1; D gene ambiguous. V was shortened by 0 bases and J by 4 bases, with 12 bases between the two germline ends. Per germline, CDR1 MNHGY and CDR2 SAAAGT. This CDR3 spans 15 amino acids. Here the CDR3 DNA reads TGTGCCAGCAGTTACTCGCCCGGGAGGGTCACTGAAGCTTTCTTT. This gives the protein CASSYSPGRVTEAFF.

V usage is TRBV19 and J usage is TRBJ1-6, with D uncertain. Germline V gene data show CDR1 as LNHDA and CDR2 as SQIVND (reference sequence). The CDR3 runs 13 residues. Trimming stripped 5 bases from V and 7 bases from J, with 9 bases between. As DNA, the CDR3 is TGTGCCAGTAGTCTCGACTACAATTCACCCCTCCACTTT. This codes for CASSLDYNSPLHF.

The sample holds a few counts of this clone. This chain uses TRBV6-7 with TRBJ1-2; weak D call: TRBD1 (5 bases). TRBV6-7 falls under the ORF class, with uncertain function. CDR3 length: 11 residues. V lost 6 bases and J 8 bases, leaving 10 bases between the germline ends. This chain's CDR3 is CASSSGRGYTF. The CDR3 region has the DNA TGTGCCAGCAGCTCAGGGCGCGGCTACACCTTC.

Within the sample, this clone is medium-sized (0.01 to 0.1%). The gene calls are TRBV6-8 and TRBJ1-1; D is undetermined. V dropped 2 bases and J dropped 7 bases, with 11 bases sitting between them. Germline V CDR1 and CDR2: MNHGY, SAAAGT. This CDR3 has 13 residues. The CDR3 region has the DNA TGTGCCAGCAGTTACGCTCCCGGGTTTGAAGCTTTCTTT. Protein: CASSYAPGFEAFF.

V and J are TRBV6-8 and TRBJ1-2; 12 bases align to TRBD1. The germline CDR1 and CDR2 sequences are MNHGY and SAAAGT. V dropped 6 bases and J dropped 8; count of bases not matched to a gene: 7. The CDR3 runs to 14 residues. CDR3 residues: CASSHRDRGQGYTF. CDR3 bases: TGTGCCAGCAGCCACCGGGACAGGGGGCAGGGCTACACCTTC.